A selection of T cell receptor beta chains follows, all from one sample in a study of OX40 agonist ivuxolimab in advanced cancers. Profiling relied on immunoSEQ multiplex PCR, and the TCRdb table lists in-frame clones only, not all of them. The sample contains about 32,000 clones, approximately 89% of which appear only once. The sample was CD4+ or CD8+ T cells sorted from blood, taken in a trial of the OX40 agonist ivuxolimab. These receptors originate from an adult with an advanced solid tumor such as melanoma, head and neck, liver or kidney cancer. The CDR3 runs from the conserved cysteine through the conserved F or W. D genes are given only for firm matches. Part of the rows lack a size; the others show once, few, many or a class for expanded clones.

v_call	j_call	d_call	clone_size	cdr3_aa	cdr3_nt
TRBV7-8	TRBJ2-3	-	-	CASSLVGSTDTQYF	TGTGCCAGCAGCTTAGTGGGCAGCACAGATACGCAGTATTTT
TRBV15	TRBJ2-5	TRBD2	-	CATSRGSGGAVGETQYF	TGTGCCACCAGCAGAGGTAGCGGGGGGGCCGTCGGGGAGACCCAGTACTTC
TRBV11-1	TRBJ2-7	TRBD2	-	CASSSPGLAGVSSYEQYF	TGTGCCAGCAGCTCACCGGGACTAGCGGGGGTGAGCTCCTACGAGCAGTACTTC
TRBV13	TRBJ2-4	-	-	CASTGAKNIQYF	TGTGCCTCCACCGGGGCCAAAAACATTCAGTACTTC
TRBV19	TRBJ2-2	-	-	CASLPPTGELFF	TGTGCCAGTCTTCCACCCACCGGGGAGCTGTTTTTT
TRBV6-5	TRBJ2-6	-	-	CASRIGATGANVLTF	TGTGCCAGCAGGATAGGGGCAACTGGGGCCAACGTCCTGACTTTC
TRBV7-8	TRBJ2-1	-	-	CASSSTPAAHEQFF	TGTGCCAGCAGCTCTACCCCGGCCGCCCATGAGCAGTTCTTC
TRBV28	TRBJ2-4	-	-	CASSPPMGRLAKNIQYF	TGTGCCAGCAGTCCCCCGATGGGCCGTTTAGCCAAAAACATTCAGTACTTC
TRBV5-1	TRBJ2-3	TRBD2	-	CASSLGVAGGPTDTQYF	TGCGCCAGCAGCTTGGGGGTAGCGGGAGGGCCGACAGATACGCAGTATTTT
TRBV7-9	TRBJ2-3	-	-	CASSPFPGATDTQYF	TGTGCCAGCAGTCCCTTCCCGGGGGCCACAGATACGCAGTATTTT
TRBV5-6	TRBJ2-7	-	few	CARRWGLAGAGEQYF	TGTGCCCGCCGCTGGGGACTCGCGGGGGCGGGGGAGCAGTACTTC
TRBV19	TRBJ2-1	-	-	CASMSASSYNEQFF	TGTGCCAGTATGAGCGCGAGCTCCTACAATGAGCAGTTCTTC
TRBV19	TRBJ1-2	-	once	CASSIGNYDYTF	TGTGCCAGTAGTATAGGAAATTATGACTACACCTTC
TRBV7-9	TRBJ2-7	TRBD2	-	CASSLPGGFSYEQYF	TGTGCCAGCAGCTTACCCGGGGGGTTCTCCTACGAGCAGTACTTC
TRBV27	TRBJ1-1	-	-	CASSLLGVMNTEAFF	TGTGCCAGCTCCCTATTGGGGGTCATGAACACTGAAGCTTTCTTT
TRBV6-1	TRBJ2-3	-	-	CASSAVGINTDTQYF	TGTGCCAGCAGTGCCGTGGGAATCAACACAGATACGCAGTATTTT
TRBV19	TRBJ2-3	-	-	CASSLGIALSTDTQYF	TGTGCCAGTAGTCTCGGGATAGCACTAAGCACAGATACGCAGTATTTT
TRBV6-1	TRBJ2-7	-	-	CASTVPAGFEQYF	TGTGCCAGCACCGTCCCCGCTGGTTTCGAGCAGTACTTC
TRBV5-6	TRBJ2-7	TRBD1	-	CASSGTGTYEQYF	TGTGCCAGCAGCGGGACAGGAACCTACGAGCAGTACTTC
TRBV4-1	TRBJ2-7	-	-	CASSHSYGTYEQYF	TGCGCCAGCAGCCATTCTTATGGGACCTACGAGCAGTACTTC
TRBV7-6	TRBJ2-5	-	-	CASRLEIDAETQYF	TGTGCCAGCAGATTGGAAATCGATGCAGAGACCCAGTACTTC
TRBV10-3	TRBJ2-7	TRBD2	-	CAISEGTRTNYEQYF	TGTGCCATCAGTGAAGGGACTAGGACTAACTACGAGCAGTACTTC
TRBV19	TRBJ1-5	-	once	CASSIRPRGGGASRNQPQHF	TGTGCCAGTAGTATACGACCCCGGGGGGGAGGGGCTAGTCGCAATCAGCCCCAGCATTTT
TRBV5-6	TRBJ2-4	TRBD1	-	CASRFWTGGSKNIQYF	TGTGCCAGCAGATTCTGGACAGGGGGGTCCAAAAACATTCAGTACTTC
TRBV11-2	TRBJ2-5	TRBD2	-	CASSLIPTSGLQETQYF	TGTGCCAGCAGCTTAATTCCGACTAGCGGCTTACAAGAGACCCAGTACTTC
TRBV7-3	TRBJ2-3	TRBD2	-	CASMPAGGSTDTQYF	TGTGCCAGCATGCCCGCGGGAGGATCCACAGATACGCAGTATTTT
TRBV5-1	TRBJ2-3	TRBD2	-	CASRTYSGVTDTQYF	TGCGCCAGCAGGACTTATAGCGGGGTTACAGATACGCAGTATTTT
TRBV19	TRBJ2-3	-	-	CASSQGLLTDTQYF	TGTGCCAGCTCTCAGGGGCTACTCACAGATACGCAGTATTTT
TRBV4-2	TRBJ2-7	-	-	CASSPGGGGYEQYF	TGTGCCAGCAGTCCAGGGGGGGGAGGCTACGAGCAGTACTTC
TRBV19	TRBJ2-7	TRBD2	once	CASSIAGGSYEQYF	TGTGCCAGTAGTATAGCGGGAGGGTCCTACGAGCAGTACTTC
TRBV6-5	TRBJ1-6	-	few	CASSLGSSYNSPLHF	TGTGCCAGCAGTCTAGGGAGCTCCTATAATTCACCCCTCCACTTT
TRBV6-6	TRBJ1-1	-	-	CATHPEIWGRTEAFF	TGTGCCACCCACCCGGAAATCTGGGGACGCACTGAAGCTTTCTTT
TRBV7-9	TRBJ2-1	-	once	CASSLAGAYNEQFF	TGTGCCAGCAGCTTAGCGGGAGCGTACAATGAGCAGTTCTTC
TRBV9	TRBJ1-1	-	-	CASSSRQNTEAFF	TGTGCCAGCAGCTCCCGACAGAACACTGAAGCTTTCTTT
TRBV7-2	TRBJ2-7	-	-	CASSFLNEQYF	TGTGCCAGCAGCTTCCTGAACGAGCAGTACTTC
TRBV4-1	TRBJ1-4	TRBD1	-	CASSLRSGTETTNEKLFF	TGCGCCAGCAGCCTCCGTTCGGGGACAGAAACAACTAATGAAAAACTGTTTTTT
TRBV7-9	TRBJ2-7	-	-	CASSSGSEQYF	TGTGCCAGCAGCTCAGGGTCCGAGCAGTACTTC
TRBV18	TRBJ1-2	-	medium-sized	CASSPKGFYGYTF	TGTGCCAGCTCACCAAAGGGCTTCTATGGCTACACCTTC
TRBV30	TRBJ1-5	-	once	CAWSVAGDQPQHF	TGTGCCTGGAGTGTCGCGGGGGATCAGCCCCAGCATTTT
TRBV27	TRBJ2-7	TRBD1	-	CASKPGTGYYEQYF	TGTGCCAGCAAACCCGGGACAGGATACTACGAGCAGTACTTC
TRBV10-3	TRBJ2-1	TRBD2	once	CAISESLGLAGEQFF	TGTGCCATCAGTGAGTCGTTAGGACTAGCGGGGGAGCAGTTCTTC
TRBV5-1	TRBJ2-7	TRBD1	-	CASSYGQGAYEQYF	TGCGCCAGCAGCTACGGACAGGGGGCCTACGAGCAGTACTTC
TRBV27	TRBJ2-1	-	-	CASSLLGRYNEQFF	TGTGCCAGCAGTTTATTAGGACGCTACAATGAGCAGTTCTTC
TRBV19	TRBJ2-3	TRBD1	-	CATGTGSTDTQYF	TGTGCCACCGGGACAGGCAGCACAGATACGCAGTATTTT
TRBV7-6	TRBJ1-5	TRBD1	-	CASSYGTGNQPQHF	TGTGCCAGCAGCTACGGGACAGGCAATCAGCCCCAGCATTTT
TRBV19	TRBJ2-3	-	-	CASSIGQGITDTQYF	TGTGCCAGTAGTATAGGTCAGGGTATCACAGATACGCAGTATTTT
TRBV9	TRBJ1-1	-	-	CASSSTPNTEAFF	TGTGCCAGCAGCTCAACACCCAACACTGAAGCTTTCTTT
TRBV19	TRBJ2-7	-	-	CASSILGNRDDEQYF	TGTGCCAGTAGTATACTAGGCAACAGGGATGACGAGCAGTACTTC
TRBV6-5	TRBJ2-7	TRBD2	once	CASSWTSGSYEQYF	TGTGCCAGCAGTTGGACTAGCGGGAGCTACGAGCAGTACTTC
TRBV28	TRBJ1-2	-	-	CASSLGRDYYGYTF	TGTGCCAGCAGTTTGGGGAGAGATTACTATGGCTACACCTTC
TRBV4-2	TRBJ2-1	-	once	CASSQEGTSGVNEQFF	TGTGCCAGCAGCCAAGAGGGGACTTCGGGAGTCAATGAGCAGTTCTTC